These T cell receptor beta chains were read from a single sample in a study of T cell responses to AZD1222 COVID-19 vaccine. The table came from immunoSEQ multiplex PCR; TCRdb's copy has only in-frame clones and leaves some out. The data show 95,000 to 100,000 clones, around nine tenths seen once. Sequences were derived from peripheral blood, sampled 28 days after the second AZD1222 dose. The receptors originated from an adult who received the AZD1222 COVID-19 vaccine. CDR3s leave out the opening cysteine and the closing phenylalanine or tryptophan.

J gene: TRBJ2-3
V gene: TRBV25-1
CDR3 protein: ASSEYTRGGDTQY

J gene: TRBJ2-3
V gene: TRBV19
CDR3 protein: ASRTSGGSTDTQY

J gene: TRBJ2-3
V gene: TRBV3-1/TRBV3-2
CDR3 protein: ASSPFHSDTQY

J gene: TRBJ1-6
V gene: TRBV7-9
CDR3 protein: ASSLDRGTANSPLH

J gene: TRBJ2-1
V gene: TRBV10-3
CDR3 protein: ATSEGNEQF

J gene: TRBJ1-3
V gene: TRBV27
CDR3 protein: ATPKTGNTIY

J gene: -
V gene: TRBV7-8
CDR3 protein: ASSSGQGEHQPQY

J gene: TRBJ2-1
V gene: TRBV7-9
CDR3 protein: ASSLRGQWNEQF

J gene: TRBJ2-3
V gene: TRBV9
CDR3 protein: ASSTHRGADTQY

J gene: TRBJ2-3
V gene: TRBV29-1
CDR3 protein: SVGQSLMDTQY

J gene: TRBJ1-1
V gene: TRBV7-3
CDR3 protein: ASSPLGGVETEAF

J gene: TRBJ2-1
V gene: TRBV7-6
CDR3 protein: ASSSTGTGANEQF

J gene: TRBJ2-5
V gene: TRBV3-1/TRBV3-2
CDR3 protein: ASSQENGIAPFQETQY

J gene: TRBJ1-6
V gene: TRBV11-2
CDR3 protein: ASSLDLWGRSPLH

J gene: TRBJ1-1
V gene: TRBV7-6
CDR3 protein: ASSSGQGALAEAF

J gene: TRBJ1-4
V gene: TRBV5-1
CDR3 protein: ASSGGTGNEKLF

J gene: TRBJ1-1
V gene: TRBV6-5
CDR3 protein: ASGRGNTEAF

J gene: TRBJ2-3
V gene: TRBV19
CDR3 protein: ASSLGTIRTDTQY

J gene: TRBJ2-4
V gene: TRBV12-3/TRBV12-4
CDR3 protein: ASYDKGMNIQY

J gene: TRBJ2-1
V gene: TRBV10-2
CDR3 protein: ASSGSGDGNEQF

J gene: TRBJ1-5
V gene: TRBV7-2
CDR3 protein: ASSLLGQDSHQPQH

J gene: TRBJ2-5
V gene: TRBV18
CDR3 protein: ASSPLMSSGRSGETQY

J gene: TRBJ1-2
V gene: TRBV19
CDR3 protein: ASSKPGQGLGYT